The 9 T cell receptor beta chains in this list originate from one sample, sequenced in a study of CD8 T cells in ankylosing spondylitis. Using its own MiXCR run on the 5' RACE reads, TCRdb lists one record per CDR3 protein. The table lists 190,000 or so distinct CDR3 sequences, 9.5% to 15% of them singletons, with 15% to 20% in the top ten. Sequencing was performed on blood, either unsorted or a sorted T cell fraction (not recorded which). The receptors come from a male donor with ankylosing spondylitis or in good health (not recorded which).

This clonotype was seen only a few times. The chain joins TRBV20-1 to TRBJ1-1; 12 bases align to TRBD1. The CDR3 runs 16 residues. Trimming removed 1 base from V and 7 bases from J; junction bases left unmatched: 10. Germline CDR1 DFQATT, CDR2 SNEGSKA (reference sequence). The CDR3 sequence: CSARGDRGRLMFEAFF. CDR3 nucleotides: TGCAGTGCTAGAGGGGACAGGGGGCGGTTAATGTTTGAAGCTTTCTTT.

This clonotype was found a few times. Compared with germline, one end of the junction differs, possibly owing to a read error. The rearrangement links TRBV20-1 to TRBJ2-1; D may be TRBD2 (7 bases). From germline, CDR1 is DFQATT and CDR2 SNEGSKA (reference sequence). The CDR3 totals 11 residues. The CDR3 loop is CSANLGLGGVF. CDR3 DNA sequence: TGCAGTGCCAACCTCGGACTAGGGGGGGTCTTC.

The J gene is TRBJ1-2, the V gene TRBV5-1, with a possible D match to TRBD1 (6 bases). V lost 4 bases and J lost 8, with 21 bases in between. Germline V gene data show CDR1 as SGHRS and CDR2 as YFSETQ. This CDR3 is built from 15 residues. The chain's CDR3 is CASSGRDTIGGGYTF. In DNA form, the CDR3 reads TGCGCCAGCAGCGGCCGGGACACGATCGGTGGAGGCTACACCTTC.

This chain joins TRBV11-1 and TRBJ2-3; TRBD1 is a possible D gene (5 bases). The CDR3 is 18 residues long. Trimming took off 3 bases at V and 2 bases at J, with 21 bases between the two ends. Germline lookup yields CDR1 SGHAT and CDR2 FQDESV (reference sequence). CDR3 residues: CASSFPSSGSTSTDTQYF. DNA of the CDR3: TGTGCCAGCAGCTTTCCTAGTTCAGGGTCCACCTCCACAGATACGCAGTATTTT.

The chain combines TRBV30 with TRBJ2-3; no firm D call. The germline V and J ends were trimmed by 4 bases and 2 bases, with 10 bases remaining between them. CDR1 is GTSNPN, CDR2 SVGIG, per germline (reference sequence). CDR3 length equals 13 residues. The CDR3 nucleotides read TGTGCCTGGACGAGCGAGAACACAGATACGCAGTATTTT. Encoded protein: CAWTSENTDTQYF. Complete variable domain (other parts from reference TRBV30 and TRBJ2-3): SQTIHQWPATLVQPVGSPLSLECTVEGTSNPNLYWYRQAAGRGLQLLFYSVGIGQISSEVPQNLSASRPQDRQFILSSKKLLLSDSGFYLCAWTSENTDTQYFGPGTRLTVL.

This clonotype has only a few counts. This sequence joins TRBV24-1 and TRBJ2-3; D is undetermined. The length of the CDR3 is 11 residues. The ends were cut back, 12 bases at V and 2 bases at J, with 8 bases in the middle. The V gene's germline CDR1 is KGHDR and CDR2 SFDVKD. CDR3 residues: CAGPYTDTQYF. The CDR3 bases are TGTGCCGGGCCTTACACAGATACGCAGTATTTT.

The V and J genes are TRBV12-5 and TRBJ2-2; 10 nucleotides line up with TRBD1. V lost 3 bases, J lost 3 bases, and 7 bases stayed unmatched. Germline V gene lookup returns CDR1 LGHNT and CDR2 FRNRAP. This CDR3 region has 17 residues. The CDR3 spells CASGFGGGQGYTGELFF. The CDR3 DNA is TGTGCTAGTGGTTTTGGAGGGGGACAGGGGTACACCGGGGAGCTGTTTTTT.

This clonotype was seen a few times. The rearrangement links TRBV29-1 to TRBJ1-1; no reliable D call. V was shortened by 4 bases and J by 7 bases, with 13 bases between the two germline ends. There are 12 residues in the CDR3. Germline V gene data show CDR1 as SQVTM and CDR2 as ANQGSEA. For the CDR3, the DNA is TGCAGCGTTGCTGGTGGAGGCGGTGAAGCTTTCTTT. It yields the protein CSVAGGGGEAFF.

This chain connects TRBV4-1 to TRBJ1-2, with TRBD1 matching over 9 bases. Germline loops: CDR1 MGHRA, CDR2 YSYEKL. V lost 6 bases to trimming and J lost 7 bases; unmatched junction nucleotides: 15. The CDR3 is 16 residues long. As DNA, the CDR3 is TGCGCCAGCAGTCCCCTTCTTGGACAGGGGACAGCTGGCTACACCTTC. Translating gives CASSPLLGQGTAGYTF.